The 7 T cell receptor beta chains given below trace back to one sample, sequenced in a study of T cells in Graves' hyperthyroidism and ophthalmopathy (dated by TCRdb to between 2018 and 2021). The library was made by multiplex PCR. The reads were generated on an Illumina HiSeq 2000. Amplification of TCR beta CDR3 regions was carried out from RNA transcripts. The TCR CDR3 was subjected to a first round of RT-PCR using the HTBI primer set and the Qiagen OneStep RT-PCR kit. The public reads were reprocessed in TCRdb via fastp at Q25 and MiXCR, keeping in-frame beta chains. Every distinct CDR3 protein forms one entry, paired with its most common genes and DNA. The sample records approximately 590,000 distinct CDR3 sequences, around 42% of which are singletons. The ten most abundant clones make up roughly 8.2% of the sample. The sequencing sample was made of peripheral blood or thyroid tissue (not recorded which). The source is a woman aged 18-29 years with Graves' hyperthyroidism. Donor details come from another sample of the same person, matched by shared clones.

This clonotype was seen more than once but under ten times. The chain links TRBV19 to TRBJ2-7, with a tentative D call TRBD1 (5 bases). V dropped 6 bases and J dropped 0 bases, with 12 bases sitting between them. In germline, CDR1 is LNHDA, CDR2 SQIVND (reference sequence). This CDR3 has 14 amino acids. The CDR3 DNA reads TGTGCCAGTAGAGGTCAGGGCGCCTCCTACGAGCAGTACTTC. It is translated as CASRGQGASYEQYF.

This clonotype was seen once. V and J are TRBV15 and TRBJ2-5; 8 bases align to TRBD2. The CDR3 has 14 amino acids. Germline assignment: CDR1 LNHNV and CDR2 YYDKDF (reference sequence). V was pared by 3 bases and J by 4 bases, with 4 bases of the junction left unmatched. CDR3 sequence (DNA): TGTGCCACCAGCAGTCCCACTAGCGGAGAGACCCAGTACTTC. As protein: CATSSPTSGETQYF.

This clonotype has only a few counts. The chain uses TRBV5-1 and TRBJ1-5; TRBD1 matches at 7 bases. The junction had 4 bases not matched to a gene; V was cut back by 3 bases and J by 4 bases. CDR3 length equals 14 residues. Germline loops: CDR1 SGHRS, CDR2 YFSETQ. The CDR3 DNA reads TGCGCCAGCAGCTGGACAGGCCTGAATCAGCCCCAGCATTTT. Its translation: CASSWTGLNQPQHF.

This clonotype was recorded many times. The V call is TRBV2, the J call TRBJ1-1; no clear D gene. The CDR3 consists of 11 residues. CDR1 and CDR2 from the germline V gene are SNHLY and FYNNEI. V lost 10 bases and J lost 2, with 8 bases in between. This CDR3 is CATTLNTEAFF. The CDR3 DNA reads TGTGCCACAACATTAAACACTGAAGCTTTCTTT.

The sample holds many counts of this clonotype. This chain joins TRBV25-1 and TRBJ1-2; D unresolved. The germline gives CDR1 MGHDK, CDR2 SYGVNS. The CDR3 spans 16 residues. Trimming removed 7 bases from V and 6 bases from J, with 24 bases in between. CDR3 loop: CASTKSPGGNGDGYTF. The CDR3 coding sequence is TGTGCCAGCACTAAATCCCCAGGAGGGAATGGTGATGGCTACACCTTC.

This chain uses TRBV7-3 with TRBJ2-2; 15 nucleotides agree with TRBD2. The length of the CDR3 is 18 residues. Germline V gene lookup returns CDR1 SGHTA and CDR2 FQGTGA. The ends lost 4 bases at V and 4 bases at J; junction bases unmatched: 7. The CDR3 DNA reads TGTGCCAGCAGCTCAGGACTAGCGGGAGGGCCAGGCACCGGGGAGCTGTTTTTT. Encoded protein: CASSSGLAGGPGTGELFF. Using reference TRBV7-3 and TRBJ2-2 for the parts outside the CDR3, the full variable domain is GAGVSQTPSNKVTEKGKYVELRCDPISGHTALYWYRQSLGQGPEFLIYFQGTGAADDSGLPNDRFFAVRPEGSVSTLKIQRTERGDSAVYLCASSSGLAGGPGTGELFFGEGSRLTVL.

The chain links TRBV7-9 to TRBJ2-7; D tentatively reads TRBD1 or TRBD2 (5 bases each). The CDR3 length is 15 residues. V was cut by 3 bases and J by 2 bases, with 14 bases left in between. Per the germline V gene, CDR1 is SEHNR and CDR2 is FQNEAQ (reference sequence). Here the CDR3 DNA reads TGTGCCAGCAGCTTTTCCGGGACGGTAACCTACGAGCAGTACTTC. It translates to CASSFSGTVTYEQYF.